This entry describes one T cell receptor beta chain. The antigen is not known. Combining a sample-barcoded 5' primer with a J-beta primer mix, a second PCR ran for roughly 7 to 12 cycles. Through a template-switch adaptor with 12 random nucleotides, each cDNA molecule received a tag. Via MiXCR, TCRdb re-called the 5' RACE reads, giving one row per CDR3 protein. The sample gives roughly 930,000 distinct CDR3 sequences, under 50% of which show up once; 13% is in the top ten. The V gene's germline CDR1 is DFQATT and CDR2 SNEGSKA (reference sequence). The length of the CDR3 is 15 residues. Trimming removed 8 bases at V and 1 base at J, with 21 bases between. Per sample, extraction of total RNA gave at least 6 micrograms in every case. The sample is drawn from a study of blood T cells in healthy people across ages. Findings and limits, study-wide: Per million T cells, TCR beta diversity dropped about linearly as age rose. Long-lived donors carried more naive CD4+ cells and greater diversity than aged donors.

J is TRBJ2-7 and V is TRBV20-1; D gene ambiguous. This clonotype was sampled from a man aged 25-45 years in good health. Sequences were obtained from blood. The CDR3 spells CSTRPTGQPSYEQYF. In nucleotides, the CDR3 is TGCAGTACTCGCCCCACCGGGCAGCCTTCCTACGAGCAGTACTTC.